One sample yielded the 11 T cell receptor beta chains listed below, sequenced in a study of molecular identifiers for immune sequencing clone quantification. Each CDR3 protein is one row after TCRdb ran MiXCR on the PCR reads. The top ten hold about 0.79% of the sample, which has 350,000 or so distinct CDR3 sequences, about a fifth seen once. Sequenced sample: naive CD8+ T cells from blood, with Jurkat cell RNA spiked in. Subset of the sample: FACS-sorted CD8+CD4-CCR7+CD45RA+ naive T cells. Receptor source: a human donor in good health. Some libraries in this study had Jurkat cell RNA spiked in.

As concerns this clonotype: This may come from a read error, since a much larger clone is one base off. The CDR3 does not end in the conserved phenylalanine or tryptophan, so this is likely a read error. The V call is TRBV28, the J call TRBJ2-7; no reliable D call. The V and J ends lost 1 base and 3 bases respectively, with 10 bases between them. The CDR3 loop spans 14 amino acids. Germline CDR1 is MDHEN and CDR2 is SYDVKM. Here the CDR3 reads CASSLYSRHYEQYS. The CDR3, as DNA: TGTGCCAGCAGTTTATATTCACGCCACTACGAGCAGTACTCC.

Details on this clonotype: The germline gene is not matched at one end of the junction; a read error may be the cause. V is TRBV12-3 or TRBV12-4 and J is TRBJ1-6; D unclear. CDR3 length: 14 residues. CDR3 amino acids: CASSLAGNNSPLRF. The CDR3 nucleotides are TGTGCCAGCAGTTTAGCAGGGAATAATTCACCCCTCCGCTTT.

Note on this clonotype: Given a much more abundant clone one base away, this may be a read error. Because it lacks the conserved phenylalanine or tryptophan at the end, this CDR3 is likely a read error. J is TRBJ2-6 and V is TRBV12-3 or TRBV12-4; D may correspond to TRBD1 or TRBD2 (5 bases each). The V and J ends lost 11 bases and 3 bases respectively, with 11 bases between them. CDR3 length: 13 residues. The CDR3 DNA reads as TGTGCCGTCCGGGGCGGTGGGGCCAACGTCCTGACTTCC. Translated, it gives CAVRGGGANVLTS.

This clonotype came up many times. The chain recombines TRBV29-1 with TRBJ2-3; 10 nucleotides line up with TRBD2. The ends lost 3 bases at V and 2 bases at J; junction bases unmatched: 5. Germline loops: CDR1 SQVTM, CDR2 ANQGSEA. The CDR3 length is 15 residues. The CDR3 nucleotides are TGCAGCGTTGACCGTGGACTAGCGGACACAGATACGCAGTATTTT. It is translated as CSVDRGLADTDTQYF.

V is TRBV12-3 or TRBV12-4 and J is TRBJ2-3; 7 bases match TRBD2. CDR3 length: 14 residues. J gave up 5 bases and V 1 base, and 3 bases lay outside the gene matches. The CDR3 bases are TGTGCCAGCAGTTTAGAACTAGCGAAAGATACGCAGTATTTT. Translated, it gives CASSLELAKDTQYF.

This clonotype was counted at least ten times. One end of the junction fails to match germline, which may point to a read error. The rearrangement links TRBV7-7 to TRBJ2-3; D call uncertain. In germline, CDR1 is SSHAT, CDR2 FNYEAQ (reference sequence). This CDR3 spans 15 amino acids. In DNA, the CDR3 is TGTGCTAGCAGCTCTACAGAACATCCAACAGATACGCAGTATTTT. Protein product: CASSSTEHPTDTQYF.

This clonotype came up many times. The CDR3 coding sequence is TGCAGTGCTAGGGGGGACGGCCGCTCTGGGGCCAACGTCCTGACTTTC. Amino acid sequence: CSARGDGRSGANVLTF. J is TRBJ2-6 and V is TRBV20-1, with D perhaps matching TRBD1 or TRBD2 (5 bases each). The CDR3 has 16 amino acids. Trimming shortened V by 3 bases and J by 0 bases, and 12 bases separated the two germline ends. Germline V gives CDR1 DFQATT, CDR2 SNEGSKA (reference sequence).

Worth noting for this clonotype: This could be a read error, since a much larger clone is one nucleotide away. V is TRBV13 and J is TRBJ2-1, with 15 bases aligning to TRBD2. The germline V gene encodes CDR1 PRHDT and CDR2 FYEKMQ (reference sequence). There are 15 residues in the CDR3. The DNA of the CDR3 is TGTGCCAGCAGCTGGACTAGCGGGGGGGTAAGTGAGCAGCTCTTC. It specifies CASSWTSGGVSEQLF.

Ten or more counts support this clonotype. In nucleotides, the CDR3 is TGTGCCAGCCTCAGTCTCGATTTCCCCGGGGAGCTGTTTTTT. Amino acids: CASLSLDFPGELFF. The chain couples TRBV2 to TRBJ2-2; no clear D. CDR3 size: 14 residues. Germline assignment: CDR1 SNHLY and CDR2 FYNNEI. Trimming shortened V by 8 bases and J by 6 bases, and 16 bases separated the two germline ends.

This clonotype showed up many times. This rearrangement joins TRBV5-4 to TRBJ2-5, with 14 bases identical to TRBD2. The CDR3 totals 18 residues. Germline CDR1 SGHNT, CDR2 YYREEE (reference sequence). Trimming removed 4 bases from V and 1 base from J; junction bases left unmatched: 9. The CDR3 here is CASSPSGLAGGFQETQYF. The CDR3 DNA reads TGTGCCAGCAGCCCGTCCGGACTAGCGGGGGGATTCCAAGAGACCCAGTACTTC.

The V and J genes are TRBV9 and TRBJ2-3; 11 nucleotides agree with TRBD2. This CDR3 is built from 18 residues. The V segment lost 4 bases and the J segment 1 base; nucleotides outside the gene matches: 11. Germline values: CDR1 SGDLS, CDR2 YYNGEE. The CDR3 reads CASSTAGTSGGRTDTQYF. CDR3 DNA: TGTGCCAGCAGCACAGCTGGCACTAGCGGGGGTCGCACAGATACGCAGTATTTT.